The entry below gives a single T cell receptor beta chain sequence along with its context. Per the germline V gene, CDR1 is MNHEY and CDR2 is SVGAGI. After removal of 6 bases from V and 7 bases from J, the junction contained 10 bases not matched to a gene. The CDR3 totals 15 residues. In the authors' methods: Nucleated cell number was recorded as an estimate derived from reference gene primer amplification. This table comes from immunoSEQ multiplex PCR, and its TCRdb copy is limited to in-frame clones, with some not included. V, J and clone size are those of that table, while D and trimming were read from the DNA. The data show 150,000 to 200,000 clones, with approximately 86% seen just once and 2.5% to 4% held by the top ten. The sample is drawn from a study of blood T cell repertoires in COVID-19. Overall study: Collection of acute and convalescent COVID-19 samples took place in the United States, Italy and Spain. PBMCs, B-cell-depleted T cells, or T cells provided the cDNA or gDNA that made up the material.

Input material: peripheral blood. This sequence joins TRBV6-5 and TRBJ1-4, with 8 positions matching TRBD1. The clonotype originates from a man aged 70-80 years with acute or convalescent COVID-19. CDR3 amino acids: CASSITGGIGEKLFF. DNA of the CDR3: TGTGCCAGCAGCATAACAGGGGGAATAGGTGAAAAACTGTTTTTT.